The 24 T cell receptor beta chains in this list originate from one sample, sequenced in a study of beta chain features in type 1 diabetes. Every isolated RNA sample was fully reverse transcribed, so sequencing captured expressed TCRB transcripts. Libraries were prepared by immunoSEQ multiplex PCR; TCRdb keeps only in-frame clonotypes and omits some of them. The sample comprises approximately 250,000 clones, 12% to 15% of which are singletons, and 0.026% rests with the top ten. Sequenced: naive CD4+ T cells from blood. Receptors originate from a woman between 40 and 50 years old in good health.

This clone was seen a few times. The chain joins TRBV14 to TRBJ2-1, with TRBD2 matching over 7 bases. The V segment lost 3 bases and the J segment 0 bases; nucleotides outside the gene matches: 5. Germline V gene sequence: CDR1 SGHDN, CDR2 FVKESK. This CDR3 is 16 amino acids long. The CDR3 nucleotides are TGTGCCAGCAGCCACCTAGCGGTAAGCTCCTACAATGAGCAGTTCTTC. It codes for CASSHLAVSSYNEQFF. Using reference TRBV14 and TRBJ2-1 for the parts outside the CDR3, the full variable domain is EAGVTQFPSHSVIEKGQTVTLRCDPISGHDNLYWYRRVMGKEIKFLLHFVKESKQDESGMPNNRFLAERTGGTYSTLKVQPAELEDSGVYFCASSHLAVSSYNEQFFGPGTRLTVL.

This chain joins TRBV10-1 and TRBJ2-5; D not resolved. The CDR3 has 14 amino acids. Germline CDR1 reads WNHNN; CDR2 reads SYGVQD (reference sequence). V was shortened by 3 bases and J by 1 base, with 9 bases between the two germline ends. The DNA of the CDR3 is TGCGCCAGCAGTGATTCCTTGCGCCAAGAGACCCAGTACTTC. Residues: CASSDSLRQETQYF.

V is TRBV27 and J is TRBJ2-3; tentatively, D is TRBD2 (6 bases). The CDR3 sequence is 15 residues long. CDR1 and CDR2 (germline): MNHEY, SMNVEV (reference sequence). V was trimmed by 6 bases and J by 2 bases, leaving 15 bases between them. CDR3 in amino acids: CASSGGGVITDTQYF. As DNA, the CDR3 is TGTGCCAGCAGCGGCGGCGGGGTTATCACAGATACGCAGTATTTT.

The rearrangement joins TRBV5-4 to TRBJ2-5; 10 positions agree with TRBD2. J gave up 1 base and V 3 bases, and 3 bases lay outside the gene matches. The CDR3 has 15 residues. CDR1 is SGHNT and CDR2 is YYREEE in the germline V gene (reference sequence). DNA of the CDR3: TGTGCCAGCAGCTCAGGACTAGCGGTCCAAGAGACCCAGTACTTC. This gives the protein CASSSGLAVQETQYF.

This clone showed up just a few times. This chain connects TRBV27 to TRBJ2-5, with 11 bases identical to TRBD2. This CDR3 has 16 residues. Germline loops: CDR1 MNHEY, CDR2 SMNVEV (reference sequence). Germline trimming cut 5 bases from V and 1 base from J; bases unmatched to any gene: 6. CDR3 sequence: CASSRSSGGIQETQYF. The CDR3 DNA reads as TGTGCCAGCAGTCGCTCTAGCGGGGGGATCCAAGAGACCCAGTACTTC.

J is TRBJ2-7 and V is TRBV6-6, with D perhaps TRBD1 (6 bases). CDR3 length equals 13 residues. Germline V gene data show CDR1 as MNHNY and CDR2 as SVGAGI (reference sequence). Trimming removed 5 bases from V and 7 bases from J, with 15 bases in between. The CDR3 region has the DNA TGTGCCAGCAGTGATTACAGGGACGGGGAGCAGTACTTC. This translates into CASSDYRDGEQYF.

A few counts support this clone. The CDR3 loop reads CASSTGQSNTEAFF. The CDR3 nucleotides read TGTGCCAGCAGCACGGGACAGTCGAACACTGAAGCTTTCTTT. The chain joins TRBV5-5 to TRBJ1-1, with 7 bases lining up with TRBD1. Germline-derived CDR1 and CDR2 are SGHKS and YYEKEE (reference sequence). The V segment lost 4 bases and the J segment 1 base; nucleotides outside the gene matches: 4. The CDR3 runs to 14 residues.

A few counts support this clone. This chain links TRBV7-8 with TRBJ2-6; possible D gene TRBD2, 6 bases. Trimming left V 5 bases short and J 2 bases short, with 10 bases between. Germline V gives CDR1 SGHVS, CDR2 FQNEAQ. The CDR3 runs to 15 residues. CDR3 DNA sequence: TGTGCCAGCAGCCCGCGCGGGACTGGGGCCAACGTCCTGACTTTC. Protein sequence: CASSPRGTGANVLTF.

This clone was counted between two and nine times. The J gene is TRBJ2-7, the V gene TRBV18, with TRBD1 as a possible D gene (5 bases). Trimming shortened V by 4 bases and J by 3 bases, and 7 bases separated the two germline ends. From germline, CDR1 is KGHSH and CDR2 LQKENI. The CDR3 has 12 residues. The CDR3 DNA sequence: TGTGCCAGCTCACTCGACAGCTACGAGCAGTACTTC. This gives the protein CASSLDSYEQYF.

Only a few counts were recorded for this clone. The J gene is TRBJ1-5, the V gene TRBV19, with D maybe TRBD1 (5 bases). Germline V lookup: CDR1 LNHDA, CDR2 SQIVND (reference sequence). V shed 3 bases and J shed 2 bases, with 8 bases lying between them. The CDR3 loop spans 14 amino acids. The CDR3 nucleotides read TGTGCCAGTAGTATTCGGGGGGGCAATCAGCCCCAGCATTTT. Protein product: CASSIRGGNQPQHF.

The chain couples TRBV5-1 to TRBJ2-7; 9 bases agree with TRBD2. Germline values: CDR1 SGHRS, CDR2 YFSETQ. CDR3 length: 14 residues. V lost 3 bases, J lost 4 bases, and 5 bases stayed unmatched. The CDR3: CASSSGLAVYEQYF. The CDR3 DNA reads TGCGCCAGCAGCTCGGGACTAGCAGTGTACGAGCAGTACTTC.

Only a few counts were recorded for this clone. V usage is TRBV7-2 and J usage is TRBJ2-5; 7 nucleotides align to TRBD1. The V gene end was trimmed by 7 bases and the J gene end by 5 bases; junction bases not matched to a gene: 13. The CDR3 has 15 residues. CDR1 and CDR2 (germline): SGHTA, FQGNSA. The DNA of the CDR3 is TGTGCCAGCACCACGCTTAGGGGGCCACAGGAGACCCAGTACTTC. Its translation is CASTTLRGPQETQYF.

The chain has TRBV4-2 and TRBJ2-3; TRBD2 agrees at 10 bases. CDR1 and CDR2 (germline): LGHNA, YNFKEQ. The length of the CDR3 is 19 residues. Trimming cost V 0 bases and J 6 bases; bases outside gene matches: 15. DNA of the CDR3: TGTGCCAGCAGCCAAGACCGTGGAGCAAGCGGGGGGGCAACGGATACGCAGTATTTT. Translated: CASSQDRGASGGATDTQYF.

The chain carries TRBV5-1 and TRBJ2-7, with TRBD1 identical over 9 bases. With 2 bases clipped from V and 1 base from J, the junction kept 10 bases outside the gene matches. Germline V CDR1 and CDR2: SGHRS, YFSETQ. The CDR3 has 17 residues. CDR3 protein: CASSFHRGLSESYEQYF. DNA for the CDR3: TGCGCCAGCAGCTTTCACAGGGGGCTCTCCGAATCCTACGAGCAGTACTTC.

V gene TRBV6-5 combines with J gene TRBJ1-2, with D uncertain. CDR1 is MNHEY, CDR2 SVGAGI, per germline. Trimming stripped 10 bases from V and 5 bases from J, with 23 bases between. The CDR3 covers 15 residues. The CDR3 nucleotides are TGTGCCACCTCACGAGAATACCGGGAACAATATGGCTACACCTTC. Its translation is CATSREYREQYGYTF.

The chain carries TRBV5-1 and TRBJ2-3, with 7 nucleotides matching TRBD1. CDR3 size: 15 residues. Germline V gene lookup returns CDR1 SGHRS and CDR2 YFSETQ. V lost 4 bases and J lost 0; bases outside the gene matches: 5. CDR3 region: CASSLGQVSTDTQYF. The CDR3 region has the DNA TGCGCCAGCAGCCTCGGACAGGTTAGCACAGATACGCAGTATTTT.

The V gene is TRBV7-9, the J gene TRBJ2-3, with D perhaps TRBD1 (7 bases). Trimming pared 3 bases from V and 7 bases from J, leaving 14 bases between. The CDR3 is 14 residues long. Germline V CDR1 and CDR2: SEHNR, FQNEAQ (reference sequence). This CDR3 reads CASSFRGDTHTQYF. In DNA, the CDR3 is TGTGCCAGCAGCTTCAGGGGGGATACTCATACGCAGTATTTT.

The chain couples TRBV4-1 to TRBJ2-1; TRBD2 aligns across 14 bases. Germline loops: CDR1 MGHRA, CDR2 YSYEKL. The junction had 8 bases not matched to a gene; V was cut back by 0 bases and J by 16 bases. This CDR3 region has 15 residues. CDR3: CASSQDRTSGGLEFF. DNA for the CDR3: TGCGCCAGCAGCCAAGACCGGACTAGCGGGGGGTTAGAATTCTTC.

The CDR3 sequence is CASNSGNTGELFF. The CDR3 bases are TGCGCCAGCAATTCGGGGAACACCGGGGAGCTGTTTTTT. V gene TRBV5-1 combines with J gene TRBJ2-2; D remains ambiguous. The CDR3 spans 13 residues. Per the germline V gene, CDR1 is SGHRS and CDR2 is YFSETQ. Trimming shortened V by 6 bases and J by 1 base, and 7 bases separated the two germline ends.

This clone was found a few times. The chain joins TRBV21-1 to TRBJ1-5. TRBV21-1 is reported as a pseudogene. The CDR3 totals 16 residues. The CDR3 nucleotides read TGTGCCAGCAGCAAAGTTGGTCGAGATAGCAATCAGCCCCAGCATTTT. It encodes CASSKVGRDSNQPQHF.

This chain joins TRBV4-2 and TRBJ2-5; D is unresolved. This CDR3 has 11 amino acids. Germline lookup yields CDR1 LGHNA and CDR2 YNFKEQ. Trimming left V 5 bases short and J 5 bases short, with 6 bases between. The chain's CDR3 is CASSAAETQYF. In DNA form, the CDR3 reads TGTGCCAGCAGCGCCGCGGAGACCCAGTACTTC.

CDR3 bases: TGTGCCAGCAGCCGCGAAGGACAGTTCACTGAAGCTTTCTTT. Its protein is CASSREGQFTEAFF. The chain couples TRBV5-4 to TRBJ1-1, with D possibly TRBD1 on 6 matching bases. The CDR3 sequence is 14 residues long. CDR1 and CDR2 from the germline V gene are SGHNT and YYREEE (reference sequence). V was trimmed by 4 bases and J by 4 bases, leaving 14 bases between them.

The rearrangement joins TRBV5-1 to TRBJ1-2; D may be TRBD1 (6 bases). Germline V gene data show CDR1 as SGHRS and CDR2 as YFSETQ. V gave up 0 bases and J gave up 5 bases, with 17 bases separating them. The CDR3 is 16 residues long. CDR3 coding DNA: TGCGCCAGCAGCTTGGAGGGGGTCCCGGAGTCTTATGGCTACACCTTC. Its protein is CASSLEGVPESYGYTF. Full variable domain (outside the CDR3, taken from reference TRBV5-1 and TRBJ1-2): KAGVTQTPRYLIKTRGQQVTLSCSPISGHRSVSWYQQTPGQGLQFLFEYFSETQRNKGNFPGRFSGRQFSNSRSEMNVSTLELGDSALYLCASSLEGVPESYGYTFGSGTRLTVV.

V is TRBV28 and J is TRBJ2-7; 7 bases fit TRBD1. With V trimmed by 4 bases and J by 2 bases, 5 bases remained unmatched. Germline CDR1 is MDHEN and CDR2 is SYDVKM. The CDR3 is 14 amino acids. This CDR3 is CASSSFTGAYEQYF. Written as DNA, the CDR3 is TGTGCCAGCAGTTCATTCACAGGGGCCTACGAGCAGTACTTC.